A selection of T cell receptor beta chains follows, all from one sample in a study of cytotoxic CD8 clonotypes in ibrutinib-treated CLL. Method: immunoSEQ multiplex PCR; TCRdb's copy keeps in-frame clones and lacks some. The table includes about 150,000 clones, about 78% detected once. Sample: PBMCs, taken after 24 months of ibrutinib treatment. Receptors originate from a human donor with chronic lymphocytic leukemia. CDR3s include the opening cysteine and the closing phenylalanine or tryptophan.

j_call v_call cdr3_aa
TRBJ2-1 TRBV6-5 CASSLDRPSYNEQFF
TRBJ2-7 TRBV4-3 CASSQDWASGSYEQYF
TRBJ1-1 TRBV4-3 CASSQDEGTGSAEAFF
TRBJ2-7 TRBV6-5 CASGASRRSYEQYF
TRBJ2-7 TRBV7-2 CASSLVLGRGEQYF
TRBJ1-3 TRBV19 CASKVANSGNTIYF
TRBJ1-2 TRBV15 CATSREREGRYTF
TRBJ2-7 TRBV5-1 CASSPAGGRGPYEQYF
TRBJ2-1 TRBV19 CASSAWDYDNEQFF
TRBJ2-1 TRBV9 CASSEDWTNEQFF
TRBJ2-5 TRBV7-6 CASSLAGALERGTQYF